This TCR beta chain stems from a study of PD-1 blockade in classical Hodgkin lymphoma. For the study at large: Patients were administered nivolumab (3 mg/kg intravenously) every 2 weeks.

Whole-study findings and limits: Reports described newly diagnosed patients as having lower baseline TCR diversity than healthy donors. Complete responders showed a baseline diversity that resembled the diversity of newly diagnosed patients.

As to this clone: What it binds is unknown.

Documented time point: cycle 4 day 1 (C4D1), after 6 weeks of nivolumab. Relapse after autologous stem cell transplantation occurred in every patient, and brentuximab vedotin exposure varied. The CDR3 is 13 residues long. V shed 0 bases and J shed 3 bases, with 8 bases lying between them. Germline CDR1 is GTSNPN and CDR2 is SVGIG (reference sequence). Here immunoSEQ multiplex PCR was the method, and the copy in TCRdb shows in-frame clones only, minus some. The data show about 39,000 clones, 77% seen once. This clonotype originated in a human donor with classical Hodgkin lymphoma. The specimen comprised peripheral blood mononuclear cells (PBMCs), sampled before the fourth cycle of nivolumab. The genes are TRBV30 and TRBJ1-1, with D possibly TRBD1 on 5 matching bases. The DNA for the CDR3 is TGTGCCTGGAGTGTGCGAGGGGACACTGAAGCTTTCTTT. This gives the protein CAWSVRGDTEAFF.